Shown below are 10 T cell receptor beta chains from a single sample sequenced in a study of patients and donors after allogeneic stem cell transplantation. Each CDR3 protein is one row after TCRdb ran MiXCR on the RT-PCR reads. The sample holds about 110,000 distinct CDR3 sequences, approximately 35% seen once. The material sequenced was blood, either unsorted or a sorted T cell fraction (not recorded which). These receptors were taken from a human donor who was either an allogeneic HSCT recipient or a stem cell or donor lymphocyte infusion donor (not recorded which). It is not recorded whose cells these are; they may come from a transplant donor.

The chain links TRBV5-6 to TRBJ2-5, with 11 bases lining up with TRBD1. Losses at the gene ends were 4 bases for V and 5 bases for J; bases not matched to a gene: 7. In germline, CDR1 is SGHDT, CDR2 YYEEEE. The CDR3 runs to 15 residues. The CDR3 is CASSQGQGAGETQYF. The DNA of the CDR3 is TGTGCCAGCAGCCAAGGACAGGGGGCCGGGGAGACCCAGTACTTC.

V usage is TRBV7-9 and J usage is TRBJ2-2; tentatively, D is TRBD1 or TRBD2 (6 bases each). Trimming left V 5 bases short and J 12 bases short, with 13 bases between. This CDR3 spans 12 amino acids. Germline CDR1 and CDR2: SEHNR and FQNEAQ (reference sequence). CDR3 coding DNA: TGTGCCAGCAGCCCTCTAGGGGGGCAGCTGTTTTTT. Translation gives CASSPLGGQLFF.

The chain joins TRBV4-3 to TRBJ2-3; 11 bases align to TRBD2. V was clipped by 0 bases and J by 0 bases; unmatched bases: 2. The V gene's germline CDR1 is LGHNA and CDR2 YSLEER. CDR3 size: 17 residues. CDR3 in amino acids: CASSQDRLAGSTDTQYF. CDR3 bases: TGCGCCAGCAGCCAAGATCGACTAGCGGGAAGCACAGATACGCAGTATTTT.

The chain combines TRBV6-6 with TRBJ1-1; D remains unclear. The CDR3 covers 14 residues. Deletions cut 7 bases from V and 1 base from J, with 13 bases between. Looked up from germline, CDR1 is MNHNY and CDR2 is SVGAGI (reference sequence). The CDR3 here is CASKPRTENTEAFF. CDR3 nucleotides: TGTGCCAGCAAGCCAAGGACGGAGAACACTGAAGCTTTCTTT.

This sequence joins TRBV12-3 or TRBV12-4 and TRBJ2-3, with D possibly being TRBD1 (5 bases). V shed 3 bases and J shed 3 bases, with 10 bases lying between them. This CDR3 has 14 amino acids. The CDR3 DNA reads as TGTGCCAGCAGTTTCCCAGGGTTTACAGATACGCAGTATTTT. Its translation: CASSFPGFTDTQYF.

This chain connects TRBV28 to TRBJ2-2; D may correspond to TRBD1 or TRBD2 (5 bases each). The CDR3 is made up of 16 amino acids. V was clipped by 3 bases and J by 0 bases, with 11 bases between them. The germline CDR1 and CDR2 sequences are MDHEN and SYDVKM. The CDR3 spells CASSLWDRANTGELFF. The CDR3 region has the DNA TGTGCCAGCAGTTTGTGGGACCGAGCGAACACCGGGGAGCTGTTTTTT.

The chain links TRBV12-3 or TRBV12-4 to TRBJ1-4, with 9 bases that match TRBD1. The CDR3 spans 16 residues. V dropped 3 bases and J dropped 2; count of bases not matched to a gene: 4. The CDR3 sequence is CASSFGQGFTNEKLFF. The CDR3 nucleotides are TGTGCCAGCAGTTTTGGACAGGGGTTCACTAATGAAAAACTGTTTTTT.

The J gene is TRBJ2-6, the V gene TRBV6-5; D is perhaps TRBD1 (6 bases). V was clipped by 7 bases and J by 1 base, with 14 bases between them. Germline assignment: CDR1 MNHEY and CDR2 SVGAGI. The length of the CDR3 is 16 residues. CDR3 in amino acids: CASNPTGLSGANVLTF. As DNA, the CDR3 is TGTGCCAGCAATCCTACAGGGTTATCTGGGGCCAACGTCCTGACTTTC.

This clonotype was found a few times. The chain has TRBV20-1 and TRBJ1-4; unclear D gene. The CDR3 has 16 residues. V dropped 6 bases and J dropped 0 bases, with 17 bases sitting between them. CDR1 and CDR2 (germline): DFQATT, SNEGSKA (reference sequence). CDR3 DNA: TGCAGTGCCCCGGTTTCGATTCAAGCAACTAATGAAAAACTGTTTTTT. Translation gives CSAPVSIQATNEKLFF.

This clonotype was counted a few times. The chain recombines TRBV20-1 with TRBJ1-6; D is ambiguous. The CDR3 totals 16 residues. The V end lost 3 bases, the J end lost 0 bases, and 12 bases lay between the germline ends. Per the germline V gene, CDR1 is DFQATT and CDR2 is SNEGSKA (reference sequence). CDR3 loop: CSARALQSSYNSPLHF. The CDR3 region has the DNA TGCAGTGCTAGGGCCCTACAGAGCTCCTATAATTCACCCCTCCACTTT.